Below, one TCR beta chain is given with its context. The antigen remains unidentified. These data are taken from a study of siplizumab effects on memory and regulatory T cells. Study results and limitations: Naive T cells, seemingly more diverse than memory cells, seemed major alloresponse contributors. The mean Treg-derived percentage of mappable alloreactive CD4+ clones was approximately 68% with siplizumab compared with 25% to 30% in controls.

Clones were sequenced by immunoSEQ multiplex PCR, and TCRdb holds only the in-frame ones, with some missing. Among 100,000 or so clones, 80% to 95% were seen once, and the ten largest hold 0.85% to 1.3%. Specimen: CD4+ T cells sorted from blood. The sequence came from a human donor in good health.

For the CDR3, the DNA is TGTGCCAGCAGCTTGGCCCGGTTTTCCTCCCTCTATCAGCCCCAGCATTTT. The encoded protein is CASSLARFSSLYQPQHF. The chain has TRBV5-8 and TRBJ1-5; D remains ambiguous. Trimming removed 0 bases from V and 5 bases from J, with 18 bases in between. CDR3 length: 17 amino acids. Germline V gene data show CDR1 as SGHTS and CDR2 as YDEGEE.